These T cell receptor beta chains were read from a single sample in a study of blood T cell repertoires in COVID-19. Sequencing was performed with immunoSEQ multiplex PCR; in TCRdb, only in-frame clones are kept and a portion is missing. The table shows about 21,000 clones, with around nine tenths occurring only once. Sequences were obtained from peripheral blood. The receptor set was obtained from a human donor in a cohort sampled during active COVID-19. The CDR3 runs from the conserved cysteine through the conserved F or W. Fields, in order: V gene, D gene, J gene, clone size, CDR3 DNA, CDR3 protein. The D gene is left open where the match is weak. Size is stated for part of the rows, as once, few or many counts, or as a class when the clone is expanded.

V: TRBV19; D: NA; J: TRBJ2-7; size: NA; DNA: TGTGCCAGTAGTATCGGGGGACGGACCTACGAGCAGTACTTC; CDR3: CASSIGGRTYEQYF
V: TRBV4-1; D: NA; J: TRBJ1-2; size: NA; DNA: TGCGCCAGCAGTCAGACAGGCCCTGCTAACTATGGCTACACCTTC; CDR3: CASSQTGPANYGYTF
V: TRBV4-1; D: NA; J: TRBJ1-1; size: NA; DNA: TGCGCCAGCAGCCAAACGCCAGGATTAAACACTGAAGCTTTCTTT; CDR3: CASSQTPGLNTEAFF
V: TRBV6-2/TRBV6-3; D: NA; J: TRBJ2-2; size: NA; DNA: TGTGCCAGCAGTTACCGAATTTCGGGATCCACCGGGGAGCTGTTTTTT; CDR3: CASSYRISGSTGELFF
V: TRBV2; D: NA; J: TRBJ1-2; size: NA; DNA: TGTGCCAGCAGATCTTTAGTAGCCGGCTACACCTTC; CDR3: CASRSLVAGYTF
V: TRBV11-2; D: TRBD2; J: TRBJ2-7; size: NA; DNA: TGTGCCAGCAGCTTAGTGATAGCGGGGACCTACGAGCAGTACTTC; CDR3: CASSLVIAGTYEQYF
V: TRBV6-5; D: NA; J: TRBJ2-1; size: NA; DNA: TGTGCCAGCAGTTACTCGAACAGCTACAATGAGCAGTTCTTC; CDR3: CASSYSNSYNEQFF
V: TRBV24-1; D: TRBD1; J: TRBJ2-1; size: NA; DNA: TGTGCCACCAGTGATTCGGGACAGTACAATGAGCAGTTCTTC; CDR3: CATSDSGQYNEQFF
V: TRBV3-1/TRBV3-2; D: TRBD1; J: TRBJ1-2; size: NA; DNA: TGTGCCAGCAGCCCAGCACGGGGCAGGGGGCTTCGCGGCTACACCTTC; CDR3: CASSPARGRGLRGYTF
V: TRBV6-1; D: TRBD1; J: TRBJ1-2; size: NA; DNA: TGTGCCAGCAGTGGGTGGGACAGGGAGGGGTTTCGTGGCTACACCTTC; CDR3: CASSGWDREGFRGYTF
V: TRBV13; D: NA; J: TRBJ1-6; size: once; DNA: TGTGCCAGCAGCTTGCAGGCCGGCAGGGTTGTGGATTCACCCCTCCACTTT; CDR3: CASSLQAGRVVDSPLHF
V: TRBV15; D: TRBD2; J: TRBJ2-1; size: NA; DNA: TGTGCCACCAGCAGGCCGGGACTAGCGGGGGGCGCGAAGCAGTTCTTC; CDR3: CATSRPGLAGGAKQFF
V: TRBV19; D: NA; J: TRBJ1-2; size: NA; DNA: TGTGCCAGTAGTATGGTTGGAGGGGCGGCTAACTATGGCTACACCTTC; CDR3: CASSMVGGAANYGYTF
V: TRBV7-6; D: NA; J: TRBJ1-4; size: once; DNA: TGTGCCAGCAGCTCCCCTCGGGGGTCGCGGCCGACTAATGAAAAACTGTTTTTT; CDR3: CASSSPRGSRPTNEKLFF
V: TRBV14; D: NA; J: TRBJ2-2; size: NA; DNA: TGTGCCAGCAGCCCGGACAGTATCACCGGGGAGCTGTTTTTT; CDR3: CASSPDSITGELFF
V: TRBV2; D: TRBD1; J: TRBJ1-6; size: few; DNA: TGTGCCAGCAGGGACAGGGTGGGAAATTCACCCCTCCACTTT; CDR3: CASRDRVGNSPLHF
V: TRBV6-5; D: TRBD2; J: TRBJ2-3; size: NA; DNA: TGTGCCAGCACCCTCCGGGGGGGGTTGGCAGATACGCAGTATTTT; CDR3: CASTLRGGLADTQYF
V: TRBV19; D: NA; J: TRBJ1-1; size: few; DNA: TGTGCCAGTAGTATCTCAGGGGTTGAAGCTTTCTTT; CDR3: CASSISGVEAFF
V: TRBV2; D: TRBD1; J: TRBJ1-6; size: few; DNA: TGTGCCAGCAGTGGACAGGGTAGTAATTCACCCCTCCACTTT; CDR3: CASSGQGSNSPLHF
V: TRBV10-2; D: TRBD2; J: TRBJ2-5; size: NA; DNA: TGCGCCAGCAGTGAGGTCCCTAGCGGGGGGTCTACGGAGACCCAGTACTTC; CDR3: CASSEVPSGGSTETQYF
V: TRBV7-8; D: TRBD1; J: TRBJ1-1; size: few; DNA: TGTGCCAGCAGCTTAGAAGACAGGGGATCGAACACTGAAGCTTTCTTT; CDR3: CASSLEDRGSNTEAFF
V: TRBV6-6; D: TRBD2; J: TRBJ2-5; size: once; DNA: TGTGCCAGCAGAGTGACTAGCGGGGGGCAAGAGACCCAGTACTTC; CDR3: CASRVTSGGQETQYF
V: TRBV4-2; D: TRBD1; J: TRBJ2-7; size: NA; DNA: TGTGCCAGCAGCCAAGGGAGACAGGGTTCATACGAGCAGTACTTC; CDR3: CASSQGRQGSYEQYF
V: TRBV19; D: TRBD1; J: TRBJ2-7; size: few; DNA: TGTGCCAGTGCCGGGACAGGGGGCGCCGAGCAGTACTTC; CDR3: CASAGTGGAEQYF
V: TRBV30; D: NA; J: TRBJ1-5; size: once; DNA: TGTGCCTTCACAGGGTCAGGTCAGCCCCAGCATTTT; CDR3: CAFTGSGQPQHF
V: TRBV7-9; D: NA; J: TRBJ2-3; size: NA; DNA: TGTGCCAGCAGCTTATTGACGGGAGCAGGGGATACGCAGTATTTT; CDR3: CASSLLTGAGDTQYF
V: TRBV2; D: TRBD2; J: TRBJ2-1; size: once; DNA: TGTGCCAGCAGTGTAGGGCGGGGGGGCCGGAACAGTGAGCAGTTCTTC; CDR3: CASSVGRGGRNSEQFF
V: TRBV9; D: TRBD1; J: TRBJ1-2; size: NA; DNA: TGTGCCAGCAGCCCAGGGGGTGGGGCAATTGGCGGCTACACCTTC; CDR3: CASSPGGGAIGGYTF
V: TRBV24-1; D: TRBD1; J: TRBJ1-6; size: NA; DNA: TGTGCCACCAGTGGCTCTTCCGGGACAGGGGTTCTTAATTCACCCCTCCACTTT; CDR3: CATSGSSGTGVLNSPLHF
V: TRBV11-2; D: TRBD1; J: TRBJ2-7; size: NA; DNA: TGTGCCAGCAGCTTAAACAGGGGGATCCCCTACGAGCAGTACTTC; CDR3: CASSLNRGIPYEQYF
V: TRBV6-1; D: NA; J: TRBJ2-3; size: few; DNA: TGTGCCAGCAGTGACATTTTCGGGGGGCCTCAAGATACGCAGTATTTT; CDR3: CASSDIFGGPQDTQYF
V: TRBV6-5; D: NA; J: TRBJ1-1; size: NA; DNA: TGTGCCAGCAGTTTTTCAAGCGCCACCACTGAAGCTTTCTTT; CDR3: CASSFSSATTEAFF
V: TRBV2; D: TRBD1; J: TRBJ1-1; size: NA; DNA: TGTGCCAGCACCATAAGACAGGGGAACACTGAAGCTTTCTTT; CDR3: CASTIRQGNTEAFF
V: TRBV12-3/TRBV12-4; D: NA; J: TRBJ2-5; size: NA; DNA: TGTGCCAGCACCCGAGGTTGGACCCAGTACTTC; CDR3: CASTRGWTQYF
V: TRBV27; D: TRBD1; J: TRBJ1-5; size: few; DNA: TGTGCCAGCAGGGGACAGGGTAAGACGAGCAATCAGCCCCAGCATTTT; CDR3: CASRGQGKTSNQPQHF
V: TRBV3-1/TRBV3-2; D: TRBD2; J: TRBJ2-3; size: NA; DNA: TGTGCCAGCAGCTCAAGGGCCTTAGCGGGGGGGCCATTCACAGATACGCAGTATTTT; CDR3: CASSSRALAGGPFTDTQYF
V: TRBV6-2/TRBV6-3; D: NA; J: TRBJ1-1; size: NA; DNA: TGTGCCAGCAGTTACTCGACTCGGGGGAAGGACACTGAAGCTTTCTTT; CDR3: CASSYSTRGKDTEAFF
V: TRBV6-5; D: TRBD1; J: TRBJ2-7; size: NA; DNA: TGTGCCAGCAGTTATACAGGGGACCGGACCTACGAGCAGTACTTC; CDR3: CASSYTGDRTYEQYF
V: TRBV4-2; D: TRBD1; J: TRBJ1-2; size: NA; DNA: TGTGCCAGCAGCCAAGATCAGGCAGGGGGCAGTTTTGGCTACACCTTC; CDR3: CASSQDQAGGSFGYTF
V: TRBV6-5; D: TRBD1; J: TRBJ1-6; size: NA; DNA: TGTGCCAGCAGTCGACAGGGGGAAAGTTCACCCCTCCACTTT; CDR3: CASSRQGESSPLHF
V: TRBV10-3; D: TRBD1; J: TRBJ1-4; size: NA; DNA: TGTGCCATCAGTGAGTCTAGGGGGCGCGGCGATGAAAAACTGTTTTTT; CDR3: CAISESRGRGDEKLFF
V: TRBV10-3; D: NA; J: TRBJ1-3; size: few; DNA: TGTGCCATCAGTGATCCGCGCTCTGGAAACACCATATATTTT; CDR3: CAISDPRSGNTIYF
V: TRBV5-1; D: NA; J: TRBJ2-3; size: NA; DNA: TGCGCCAGCAGCTTCGAGGGAATCACAGATACGCAGTATTTT; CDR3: CASSFEGITDTQYF
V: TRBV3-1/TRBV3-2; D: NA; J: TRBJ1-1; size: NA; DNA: TGTGCCAGCAGCCAACAGCAGGGCACTGAAGCTTTCTTT; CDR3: CASSQQQGTEAFF
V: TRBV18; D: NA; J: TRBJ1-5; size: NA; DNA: TGTGCCAGCTCAGGGGGCCTTAGCAATCAGCCCCAGCATTTT; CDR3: CASSGGLSNQPQHF
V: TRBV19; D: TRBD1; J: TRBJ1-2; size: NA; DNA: TGTGCCAGTAGTCTCGGACAGGCCGGTCGTGGCTACACCTTC; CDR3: CASSLGQAGRGYTF